The TCR beta chain under discussion was sequenced for a study of blood T cell repertoires in COVID-19. About the research overall: Some COVID-19 samples were acute and others convalescent; all came from the United States, Italy and Spain. T cells, B-cell-depleted T cells, or PBMCs provided the cDNA or gDNA that served as material.

V lost 1 base and J lost 3, with 6 bases in between. Per germline, CDR1 SGHDT and CDR2 YYEEEE. CDR3 size: 13 residues. Under the authors' procedure: Scientists estimated how many nucleated cells there were by amplifying reference gene primers. TCRdb's table, derived via immunoSEQ multiplex PCR, lists solely in-frame clones and lacks some. Clone size and the V and J calls come from that table; the DNA yielded D and trimming. The data hold about 80,000 clones, with around 85% observed a single time. This clone was picked up one time. The TCR originated in a man aged 80 or over with active or convalescent COVID-19. The V and J genes are TRBV5-6 and TRBJ2-3; no firm D call. The specimen was peripheral blood. The CDR3 is CASSLHRTDTQYF. In nucleotides, the CDR3 is TGTGCCAGCAGCTTGCACCGGACAGATACGCAGTATTTT.